This T cell receptor beta chain stems from a study of regulatory T cells in long-lasting Graves disease (dated by TCRdb to the early 2020s). The study in broad terms: Persistent Graves' disease was defined as persistently positive TSH receptor autoantibodies together with antithyroid drug treatment for over 5 years. Patients with persistent Graves' disease were compared with patients with newly diagnosed Graves' disease using TCR sequencing and RNA sequencing of peripheral blood. The study took place in China and was registered as a clinical trial. TCR sequencing covered around 13 persistent and roughly 20 newly diagnosed Graves' disease patients, some 33 samples in total. Persistent Graves' disease patients in the clinical cohort had taken antithyroid drugs for approximately ten years on average. What the work shows at the level of the full study, not this receptor alone: Only the TCR beta chain was sequenced and analyzed. Compared with newly diagnosed patients, patients with persistent Graves' disease had lower TCR Shannon entropy and fewer highly expanded clones, which suggests clonal expansion. Because the primary lesion, thyroid tissue, could not be accessed, the study looked at peripheral blood alone. Persistent disease showed preferential use of TRBV28, TRBJ1-2 and TRBJ2-5, whereas newly diagnosed disease favored TRBV20-1 and TRBJ2-1. The small sample size was acknowledged by the authors as a limitation that may reduce accuracy. More public clonotypes were shared among persistent patients (about 2,800) than among newly diagnosed patients (966).

Per the publication, the time point label means: persistent/refractory GD, antithyroid drugs over 5 years with positive TRAb. For both TCR sequencing and RNA sequencing, RNA was extracted from PBMCs in TRIzol. Graves' disease was diagnosed according to American Thyroid Association guidelines. Recruitment of patients was carried out at an endocrinology department in Xi'an, China. From each patient, approximately 9.9 milliliters of peripheral blood was collected into an EDTA anticoagulant tube. Ficoll Paque Plus density gradient separation was used to isolate PBMCs, and no further T cell sorting was performed. An Agilent 2100 Bioanalyzer and agarose gel were used to check RNA quality, and a NanoDrop 2000 was used to measure RNA concentration. Library prep was done by multiplex PCR. Instrument on record: Illumina HiSeq 4000. To build TCR beta libraries, CDR3 regions were amplified by Arm-PCR using iRepertoire HTBI primers. Gel purification was performed on PCR products prior to sequencing. In the paper's pipeline: Gene usage analysis of CDR3 amino acid clonotypes used the approximately 62 TRBV and fewer than 15 TRBJ segments found across samples. COPE and FqMerger were used to merge filtered high-quality paired reads into contigs. Contigs were aligned with BLAST to IMGT TRBV, TRBD and TRBJ reference genes, and CDR3 was defined per IMGT. Any clonotype with a frequency above 0.1% was classified as a highly expanded clone. Shannon entropy served as the measure of repertoire diversity, while the Gini coefficient captured V-J evenness. Public clonotypes were defined as clonotypes shared by more than one individual. TCRdb took the public reads, trimmed them with fastp at Q25, ran MiXCR for clone calling and kept in-frame beta chains. All rows with the same CDR3 protein become a single entry with the most common DNA and genes. These V and J calls derive from TCRdb rather than the authors' analysis. This sample has 300,000 to 400,000 distinct CDR3 sequences in its table, and 20% of those were observed once. In total, the top ten clones hold 29% of the sample.

Notes on this clonotype: The antigen it recognizes is unknown. A read error may explain this, as a much larger clone is one base away.

CDR1 and CDR2, looked up from the germline V gene (reference sequence), are LNHNV and YYDKDF. CDR3 length: 15 amino acids, cysteine to phenylalanine. The CDR3 DNA has 45 bases and is translated from base 1. Relative to germline, V is missing 6 bases and J is missing 2 bases, with 9 bases of the junction outside any gene match. The sample consisted of peripheral blood mononuclear cells (PBMCs), taken when the disease was refractory, from a patient treated with antithyroid drugs. The clonotype was recovered from a female donor with Graves disease. The chain was built from TRBV15 and TRBJ2-7; TRBD1 agrees with 8 junctional bases. The CDR3 has the sequence CATRTDRGGPYEQYF. In nucleotide form, the sequence is TGTGCCACCAGAACCGACAGGGGTGGTCCCTACGAGCAGTACTTC.